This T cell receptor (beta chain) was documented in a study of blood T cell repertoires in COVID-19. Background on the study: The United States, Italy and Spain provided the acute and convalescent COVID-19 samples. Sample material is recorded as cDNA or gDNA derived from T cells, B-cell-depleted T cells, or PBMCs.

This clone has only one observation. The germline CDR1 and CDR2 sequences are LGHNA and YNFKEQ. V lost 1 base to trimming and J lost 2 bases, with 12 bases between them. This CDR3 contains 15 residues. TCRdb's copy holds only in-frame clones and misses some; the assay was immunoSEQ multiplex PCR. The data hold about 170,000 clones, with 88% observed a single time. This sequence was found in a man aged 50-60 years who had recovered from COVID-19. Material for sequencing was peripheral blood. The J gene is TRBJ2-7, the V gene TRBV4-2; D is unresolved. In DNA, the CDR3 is TGTGCCAGCAGCCAAGCGTCCGACACGGCCTACGAGCAGTACTTC. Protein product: CASSQASDTAYEQYF.